One sample yielded the 25 T cell receptor beta chains listed below, sequenced in a study of blood T cell repertoires in COVID-19. TCRdb's copy holds only in-frame clones and misses some; the assay was immunoSEQ multiplex PCR. The sample has 300,000 to 350,000 clones, around 87% seen once. Material: peripheral blood. These receptors came from a woman aged 40 to 50 with COVID-19, enrolled during active disease.

This sequence joins TRBV7-9 and TRBJ2-7, with 10 bases identical to TRBD2. The ends lost 6 bases at V and 6 bases at J; junction bases unmatched: 14. Per the germline V gene, CDR1 is SEHNR and CDR2 is FQNEAQ (reference sequence). The CDR3 covers 16 residues. CDR3 sequence (DNA): TGTGCCAGCAGTTTGGGCGGACTAGCGGCTTTCTCCGAGCAGTACTTC. Amino acids: CASSLGGLAAFSEQYF.

The chain recombines TRBV2 with TRBJ1-3; a weak D match, TRBD1 (6 bases). V dropped 2 bases and J dropped 4 bases, with 18 bases sitting between them. The V gene's germline CDR1 is SNHLY and CDR2 FYNNEI. This CDR3 is 17 amino acids long. CDR3 sequence: CASSERSGAGAGNTIYF. The CDR3 coding sequence is TGTGCCAGCAGTGAACGGTCCGGGGCAGGGGCGGGAAACACCATATATTTT.

This chain joins TRBV19 and TRBJ1-2; D is perhaps TRBD1 (5 bases). Trimming removed 6 bases from V and 8 bases from J, with 13 bases in between. The CDR3 consists of 12 residues. The germline gives CDR1 LNHDA, CDR2 SQIVND (reference sequence). CDR3 residues: CASSDGGYGYTF. The CDR3 bases are TGTGCCAGTAGCGATGGGGGGTACGGCTACACCTTC. Variable domain in full (rest from reference TRBV19 and TRBJ1-2): DGGITQSPKYLFRKEGQNVTLSCEQNLNHDAMYWYRQDPGQGLRLIYYSQIVNDFQKGDIAEGYSVSREKKESFPLTVTSAQKNPTAFYLCASSDGGYGYTFGSGTRLTVV.

The gene calls are TRBV30 and TRBJ1-5, with 7 positions matching TRBD1. The germline V gene has CDR1 GTSNPN and CDR2 SVGIG (reference sequence). The CDR3 sequence is 15 residues long. Trimming took 0 bases from V and 6 from J; bases not matched to a gene: 8. The CDR3 region is CAWSVSDRVGQPQHF. DNA for the CDR3: TGTGCCTGGAGTGTTAGTGACAGGGTGGGTCAGCCCCAGCATTTT.

This rearrangement joins TRBV27 to TRBJ2-7; D is perhaps TRBD2 (5 bases). This CDR3 has 15 residues. CDR1 MNHEY and CDR2 SMNVEV come from the germline V gene (reference sequence). Trimming removed 1 base from V and 0 bases from J, with 10 bases in between. Here the CDR3 reads CASSLWRSGSYEQYF. In nucleotides, the CDR3 is TGTGCCAGCAGTTTATGGAGAAGCGGCTCCTACGAGCAGTACTTC.

CDR3 in amino acids: CATSDFGGLEAFF. The CDR3 DNA follows: TGTGCCACCAGTGATTTCGGCGGGCTAGAAGCTTTCTTT. The chain joins TRBV24-1 to TRBJ1-1; D not certain. This CDR3 has 13 residues. V was shortened by 1 base and J by 8 bases, with 10 bases between the two germline ends. Germline assignment: CDR1 KGHDR and CDR2 SFDVKD.

The chain has TRBV11-2 and TRBJ2-1; 10 bases are a match to TRBD2. Germline V gives CDR1 SGHAT, CDR2 FQNNGV. The CDR3 extends over 17 amino acids. Trimming cost V 2 bases and J 1 base; bases outside gene matches: 5. CDR3 nucleotides: TGTGCCAGCAGCTTACTAGCGGGGGAGGCTTCCTACAATGAGCAGTTCTTC. Translation gives CASSLLAGEASYNEQFF.

The genes are TRBV6-2 or TRBV6-3 and TRBJ1-1; TRBD1 agrees at 7 bases. The germline gives CDR1 MNHEY, CDR2 SVGEGT. With 6 bases clipped from V and 0 bases from J, the junction kept 7 bases outside the gene matches. The CDR3 is made up of 15 amino acids. As DNA, the CDR3 is TGTGCCAGCAGCTCGACAGGGCGGTTGAACACTGAAGCTTTCTTT. As protein: CASSSTGRLNTEAFF.

The chain has TRBV30 and TRBJ2-4, with D possibly TRBD1 on 6 matching bases. V lost 3 bases and J lost 7, with 7 bases in between. The CDR3 spans 11 residues. Germline lookup yields CDR1 GTSNPN and CDR2 SVGIG (reference sequence). CDR3 region: CAWRTGNIQYF. The CDR3 DNA reads as TGTGCCTGGAGAACAGGGAACATTCAGTACTTC.

Worth noting for this clone: One junction end disagrees with the germline gene, perhaps due to a read error. The CDR3 loop reads CASSSRAGTSGGGELFF. The CDR3 DNA reads as TGTGCTAGCAGCTCCCGGGCCGGGACTAGCGGGGGCGGGGAGCTGTTTTTT. The rearrangement links TRBV7-7 to TRBJ2-2, with 14 bases aligning to TRBD2. This CDR3 has 17 residues. Germline V gives CDR1 SSHAT, CDR2 FNYEAQ (reference sequence).

V is TRBV4-1 and J is TRBJ2-7; no clear D gene. Trimming took off 1 base at V and 6 bases at J, with 7 bases between the two ends. The CDR3 runs 12 residues. Germline V gives CDR1 MGHRA, CDR2 YSYEKL. For the CDR3, the DNA is TGCGCCAGCAGCCAAGGGTACTCCGAGCAGTACTTC. It is translated as CASSQGYSEQYF.

The rearrangement uses TRBV18 and TRBJ2-1, with TRBD2 identical over 7 bases. Germline CDR1 is KGHSH and CDR2 is LQKENI. V was pared by 5 bases and J by 6 bases, with 4 bases of the junction left unmatched. CDR3 length: 13 amino acids. CDR3 sequence (DNA): TGTGCCAGCTCAACCGGACTAGTCAATGAGCAGTTCTTC. This sequence encodes CASSTGLVNEQFF.

The J gene is TRBJ1-4, the V gene TRBV5-1; D may be TRBD1 (6 bases). The germline CDR1 and CDR2 sequences are SGHRS and YFSETQ. The CDR3 loop spans 14 amino acids. V lost 4 bases, J lost 5 bases, and 12 bases lay in between. The CDR3 here is CASSPGQTNEKLFF. The CDR3 bases are TGCGCCAGCAGCCCAGGACAGACAAATGAAAAACTGTTTTTT.

The chain uses TRBV19 and TRBJ1-1, with D uncertain. Germline lookup yields CDR1 LNHDA and CDR2 SQIVND (reference sequence). The V and J ends lost 7 bases and 2 bases respectively, with 11 bases between them. CDR3 length: 13 amino acids. The CDR3 nucleotides are TGTGCCAGTAAACTTGGTAAAAACACTGAAGCTTTCTTT. Its translation is CASKLGKNTEAFF.

The rearrangement joins TRBV7-2 to TRBJ2-1; 11 positions agree with TRBD1. The CDR3 consists of 15 residues. Germline CDR1 SGHTA, CDR2 FQGNSA. J gave up 9 bases and V 1 base, and 5 bases lay outside the gene matches. The DNA of the CDR3 is TGTGCCAGCAGCTTAGGCGGACAGGGGGCTTTTGAGCAGTTCTTC. Protein sequence: CASSLGGQGAFEQFF.

The chain is built from TRBV7-9 and TRBJ2-5; D possibly corresponds to TRBD2 (6 bases). Deletions cut 5 bases from V and 5 bases from J, with 18 bases between. In germline, CDR1 is SEHNR, CDR2 FQNEAQ (reference sequence). This CDR3 comprises 15 residues. The CDR3 loop reads CASSPPLRGGETQYF. Written as DNA, the CDR3 is TGTGCCAGCAGCCCCCCGTTGCGGGGCGGGGAGACCCAGTACTTC.

The chain couples TRBV6-2 or TRBV6-3 to TRBJ2-5; D may be TRBD2 (6 bases). V lost 2 bases and J 1 base, leaving 14 bases between the germline ends. The CDR3 is made up of 16 amino acids. CDR1 and CDR2 from the germline V gene are MNHEY and SVGEGT. CDR3 in amino acids: CASSYGSLALQETQYF. DNA for the CDR3: TGTGCCAGCAGTTACGGAAGTCTAGCGCTCCAAGAGACCCAGTACTTC.

The V call is TRBV10-3, the J call TRBJ2-6, with 8 bases matching TRBD1. The CDR3 totals 18 residues. V was clipped by 7 bases and J by 0 bases; unmatched bases: 11. Germline V gene lookup returns CDR1 ENHRY and CDR2 SYGVKD. The CDR3 nucleotides read TGTGCCATCACCGCCTGGCAGGGGGCAAGCTCTGGGGCCAACGTCCTGACTTTC. Its protein product is CAITAWQGASSGANVLTF.

The chain links TRBV4-3 to TRBJ2-7, with TRBD2 as a possible D gene (7 bases). V was pared by 1 base and J by 1 base, with 14 bases between. The CDR3 totals 16 residues. Germline V lookup: CDR1 LGHNA, CDR2 YSLEER. The CDR3 DNA sequence: TGCGCCAGCAGCCAAGGCGACGGGGGGCGATCCTACGAGCAGTACTTC. Amino acids: CASSQGDGGRSYEQYF.

V and J are TRBV28 and TRBJ1-2, with 7 nucleotides matching TRBD1. The CDR3 sequence is 16 residues long. Germline CDR1 is MDHEN and CDR2 is SYDVKM. Trimming cost V 2 bases and J 8 bases; bases outside gene matches: 14. This chain's CDR3 is CASSLGGGPPVPGYTF. In nucleotides, the CDR3 is TGTGCCAGCAGTTTAGGAGGGGGCCCACCAGTCCCCGGCTACACCTTC.

The CDR3 sequence: CASSLEGTASSYNSPLHF. The CDR3 nucleotides are TGCGCCAGCAGCTTGGAAGGGACAGCGAGCTCCTATAATTCACCCCTCCACTTT. The V call is TRBV5-1, the J call TRBJ1-6; 7 bases fit TRBD1. J lost 0 bases, V lost 0 bases, and 6 bases had no gene match. Germline-derived CDR1 and CDR2 are SGHRS and YFSETQ. The CDR3 runs 18 residues.

This clone came up a few times. This specimen includes other DNA sequences encoding the same CDR3. The rearrangement links TRBV28 to TRBJ2-7; TRBD1 matches 7 bases. The CDR3 totals 15 residues. The V segment lost 2 bases and the J segment 1 base; nucleotides outside the gene matches: 5. Germline V gene data show CDR1 as MDHEN and CDR2 as SYDVKM. In DNA form, the CDR3 reads TGTGCCAGCAGTTTACGTCAGGGGGTATCCTACGAGCAGTACTTC. Amino acids: CASSLRQGVSYEQYF.

This rearrangement joins TRBV5-8 to TRBJ1-4; D gene unclear. V lost 3 bases, J lost 0 bases, and 9 bases lay in between. Per germline, CDR1 SGHTS and CDR2 YDEGEE. This CDR3 comprises 15 residues. DNA for the CDR3: TGTGCCAGCAGCTCGGGGATTGCAACTAATGAAAAACTGTTTTTT. The encoded protein is CASSSGIATNEKLFF.

The chain carries TRBV29-1 and TRBJ1-2; 9 bases are shared with TRBD1. Per germline, CDR1 SQVTM and CDR2 ANQGSEA. The CDR3 length is 13 residues. With 4 bases clipped from V and 6 bases from J, the junction kept 6 bases outside the gene matches. The CDR3 nucleotides are TGCAGCGTTGGGGGACAGGGTCGCGATGGCTACACCTTC. As protein: CSVGGQGRDGYTF.

The rearrangement links TRBV12-3 or TRBV12-4 to TRBJ1-5; TRBD1 matches at 7 bases. This CDR3 has 13 amino acids. J gave up 7 bases and V 6 bases, and 6 bases lay outside the gene matches. This CDR3 is CASSPQGTQPQHF. Here the CDR3 DNA reads TGTGCCAGCAGCCCACAGGGGACGCAGCCCCAGCATTTT.